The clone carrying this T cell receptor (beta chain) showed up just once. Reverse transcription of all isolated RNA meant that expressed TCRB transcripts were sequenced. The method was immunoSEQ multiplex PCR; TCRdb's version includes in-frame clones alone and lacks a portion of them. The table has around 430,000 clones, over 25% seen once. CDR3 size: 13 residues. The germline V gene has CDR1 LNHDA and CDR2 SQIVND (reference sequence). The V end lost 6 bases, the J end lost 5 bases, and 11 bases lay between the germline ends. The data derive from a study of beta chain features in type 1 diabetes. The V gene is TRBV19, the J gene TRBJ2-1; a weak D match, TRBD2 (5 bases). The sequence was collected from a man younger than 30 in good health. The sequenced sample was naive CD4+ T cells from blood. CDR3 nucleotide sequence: TGTGCCAGTAGGGACTTAACCAACAATGAGCAGTTCTTC. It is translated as CASRDLTNNEQFF.